One sample yielded the 30 T cell receptor beta chains listed below, sequenced in a study of response to subunit inactivated influenza vaccine. TCRdb reprocessed the RT-PCR reads via MiXCR and lists one record per CDR3 protein. The sample lists approximately 310,000 distinct CDR3 sequences; 21% were seen once. The sequencing here drew on PBMCs from blood, taken less than 22 months after vaccination. All receptors come from a man between 50 and 69 years old who received an inactivated influenza vaccine.

The V gene is TRBV6-2 or TRBV6-3, the J gene TRBJ2-7, with 11 bases that match TRBD2. The CDR3 has 20 amino acids. Trimming cost V 2 bases and J 3 bases; bases outside gene matches: 18. The germline V gene encodes CDR1 MNHEY and CDR2 SVGEGT. DNA for the CDR3: TGTGCCAGCAGTTACGGGAGAGGCTCCAGGGGACTAGCGGAGTTCTACGAGCAGTACTTC. Protein: CASSYGRGSRGLAEFYEQYF.

This clonotype was seen more than once but under ten times. The gene calls are TRBV9 and TRBJ2-1; D not resolved. The CDR3 has 11 residues. Germline-derived CDR1 and CDR2 are SGDLS and YYNGEE. V was shortened by 0 bases and J by 10 bases, with 5 bases between the two germline ends. The CDR3 DNA reads as TGTGCCAGCAGCGTAGGGGCCGAGCAGTTCTTC. It translates to CASSVGAEQFF.

The CDR3 loop is CASSYSRDTDTQYF. Written as DNA, the CDR3 is TGTGCCAGCAGTTACTCGCGGGACACAGATACGCAGTATTTT. V is TRBV6-5 and J is TRBJ2-3; perhaps TRBD2 as D (6 bases). This CDR3 contains 14 residues. V was pared by 0 bases and J by 2 bases, with 6 bases between. The germline V gene has CDR1 MNHEY and CDR2 SVGAGI.

This clonotype was detected a few times. The chain employs TRBV7-2 and TRBJ2-3; 10 positions match TRBD2. Germline assignment: CDR1 SGHTA and CDR2 FQGNSA. CDR3 length equals 14 residues. Trimming took 6 bases from V and 5 from J; bases not matched to a gene: 5. CDR3 loop: CASRRSGREDTQYF. For the CDR3, the DNA is TGTGCCAGCAGACGCAGCGGGAGGGAAGATACGCAGTATTTT. The full variable domain, rest sourced from reference TRBV7-2 and TRBJ2-3, is GAGVSQSPSNKVTEKGKDVELRCDPISGHTALYWYRQSLGQGLEFLIYFQGNSAPDKSGLPSDRFSAERTGGSVSTLTIQRTQQEDSAVYLCASRRSGREDTQYFGPGTRLTVL.

The rearrangement joins TRBV10-3 to TRBJ2-5; TRBD2 is a possible D gene (5 bases). The CDR3 is 13 residues long. Germline CDR1 ENHRY, CDR2 SYGVKD. Trimming took 5 bases from V and 5 from J, leaving 12 bases between them. The CDR3 nucleotides read TGTGCCATCAGTCCGACTATGGTGGAGACCCAGTACTTC. Amino acid sequence: CAISPTMVETQYF.

This clonotype was observed at least ten times. This chain links TRBV30 with TRBJ1-6; 7 bases are shared with TRBD1. Unmatched junction bases numbered 11, after V lost 2 bases and J lost 10 bases. The CDR3 consists of 15 residues. CDR1 GTSNPN and CDR2 SVGIG come from the germline V gene (reference sequence). The CDR3 nucleotides are TGTGCCTGGAGTCTTTCCGGGACAGTTGTGTCACCCCTCCACTTT. It encodes CAWSLSGTVVSPLHF.

The J gene is TRBJ1-1, the V gene TRBV7-2; TRBD1 is a possible D gene (5 bases). Germline V gene lookup returns CDR1 SGHTA and CDR2 FQGNSA. The CDR3 sequence is 15 residues long. V lost 2 bases, J lost 6 bases, and 16 bases lay in between. The CDR3 sequence: CASSLPVHGAAEAFF. The CDR3 bases are TGTGCCAGCAGCTTACCAGTACACGGGGCCGCTGAAGCTTTCTTT.

This clonotype was seen more than once but under ten times. The V and J genes are TRBV9 and TRBJ1-3; no firm D call. The V gene's germline CDR1 is SGDLS and CDR2 YYNGEE. This CDR3 is built from 12 residues. The V end lost 2 bases, the J end lost 4 bases, and 4 bases lay between the germline ends. The CDR3 spells CASSVSGNTIYF. CDR3 in DNA: TGTGCCAGCAGCGTGTCAGGAAACACCATATATTTT.

Only a few counts were recorded for this clonotype. The chain couples TRBV5-1 to TRBJ1-1; D possibly corresponds to TRBD1 (6 bases). The germline V and J ends were trimmed by 5 bases and 1 base, with 9 bases remaining between them. The germline V gene encodes CDR1 SGHRS and CDR2 YFSETQ. The CDR3 contains 13 residues. In DNA form, the CDR3 reads TGCGCCAGCAGAGACAGGACGAACACTGAAGCTTTCTTT. Translated, it gives CASRDRTNTEAFF.

This clonotype has a handful of counts. The chain combines TRBV29-1 with TRBJ2-7; 9 bases are shared with TRBD1. The length of the CDR3 is 15 residues. Trimming cost V 4 bases and J 7 bases; bases outside gene matches: 14. Germline V lookup: CDR1 SQVTM, CDR2 ANQGSEA. CDR3 sequence reads: CSVARITGGAGEQYF. Written as DNA, the CDR3 is TGCAGCGTTGCACGAATCACAGGGGGCGCAGGGGAGCAGTACTTC.

V and J are TRBV28 and TRBJ2-1, with D possibly matching TRBD2 (5 bases). CDR1 MDHEN and CDR2 SYDVKM come from the germline V gene. This CDR3 comprises 13 residues. Trimming left V 3 bases short and J 10 bases short, with 13 bases between. The CDR3 DNA sequence: TGTGCCAGCAGTTTCCGTGAGGGCTTAGAGCAGTTCTTC. It encodes CASSFREGLEQFF.

The V call is TRBV6-1, the J call TRBJ2-1; 12 positions match TRBD2. CDR3 length equals 16 residues. V lost 5 bases, J lost 5 bases, and 7 bases stayed unmatched. The V gene's germline CDR1 is MNHNS and CDR2 SASEGT. This chain's CDR3 is CASSLTRTSGDNEQFF. CDR3 nucleotide sequence: TGTGCCAGCAGTCTTACGAGGACTAGCGGGGACAATGAGCAGTTCTTC.

The chain employs TRBV5-1 and TRBJ1-5; D is undetermined. Between the trimmed V and J ends, which lost 0 bases and 2 bases, there was a span of 9 bases. CDR1 and CDR2 (germline): SGHRS, YFSETQ. This CDR3 contains 15 residues. The CDR3 reads CASSLGPMGNQPQHF. CDR3 sequence (DNA): TGCGCCAGCAGCTTGGGGCCGATGGGCAATCAGCCCCAGCATTTT.

This clonotype was observed a handful of times. V and J are TRBV20-1 and TRBJ1-5; D is unclear. The CDR3 totals 12 residues. Germline V gene sequence: CDR1 DFQATT, CDR2 SNEGSKA (reference sequence). Deletions cut 3 bases from V and 7 bases from J, with 10 bases between. CDR3 in amino acids: CSASKRRQPQHF. DNA for the CDR3: TGCAGTGCTAGTAAAAGGAGACAGCCCCAGCATTTT.

The CDR3 spells CASSPSARDHGYTF. Here the CDR3 DNA reads TGTGCCAGCAGCCCCTCCGCCAGGGACCATGGCTACACCTTC. J is TRBJ1-2 and V is TRBV7-2; a weak D match, TRBD1 (5 bases). Germline V gene sequence: CDR1 SGHTA, CDR2 FQGNSA. The ends were cut back, 5 bases at V and 6 bases at J, with 16 bases in the middle. This CDR3 spans 14 amino acids.

V usage is TRBV18 and J usage is TRBJ2-4; 9 bases match TRBD1. V lost 0 bases, J lost 1 base, and 4 bases stayed unmatched. The CDR3 totals 17 residues. Germline CDR1 and CDR2: KGHSH and LQKENI. CDR3 region: CASSPPWTGVAKNIQYF. CDR3 sequence (DNA): TGTGCCAGCTCACCACCGTGGACAGGGGTTGCCAAAAACATTCAGTACTTC.

This clonotype was recorded only once. J is TRBJ2-3 and V is TRBV4-1; TRBD2 is a possible D gene (7 bases). V dropped 4 bases and J dropped 6 bases, with 17 bases sitting between them. From germline, CDR1 is MGHRA and CDR2 YSYEKL. The length of the CDR3 is 15 residues. The CDR3 reads CASSRGGAEADTQYF. The CDR3 DNA sequence: TGCGCCAGCAGCCGGGGGGGGGCAGAGGCGGATACGCAGTATTTT.

The genes are TRBV29-1 and TRBJ1-1; D unclear. V lost 4 bases and J 0 bases, leaving 9 bases between the germline ends. This CDR3 has 13 residues. Germline V gene data show CDR1 as SQVTM and CDR2 as ANQGSEA. The DNA for the CDR3 is TGCAGCGTTGTGAGACGGATGAACACTGAAGCTTTCTTT. Amino acid sequence: CSVVRRMNTEAFF.

This clonotype appeared once. The chain couples TRBV7-2 to TRBJ2-1; D not certain. V was pared by 5 bases and J by 7 bases, with 21 bases between. Looked up from germline, CDR1 is SGHTA and CDR2 is FQGNSA. The CDR3 runs 16 residues. CDR3 sequence reads: CASSPMSAPLVNEQFF. The CDR3 DNA is TGTGCCAGCAGCCCCATGTCGGCCCCCCTGGTAAATGAGCAGTTCTTC. The full variable domain, in which reference TRBV7-2 and TRBJ2-1 provide the parts outside the CDR3, is GAGVSQSPSNKVTEKGKDVELRCDPISGHTALYWYRQSLGQGLEFLIYFQGNSAPDKSGLPSDRFSAERTGGSVSTLTIQRTQQEDSAVYLCASSPMSAPLVNEQFFGPGTRLTVL.

This clonotype appeared a few times. The rearrangement uses TRBV12-3 or TRBV12-4 and TRBJ1-5; the match to TRBD1 covers 7 bases. Losses at the gene ends were 3 bases for V and 6 bases for J; bases not matched to a gene: 8. The CDR3 spans 15 residues. The CDR3 DNA is TGTGCCAGCAGTTTTTACAGGGGCGGAGGTCAGCCCCAGCATTTT. Residues: CASSFYRGGGQPQHF.

V gene TRBV19 combines with J gene TRBJ2-4, with D perhaps TRBD1 (5 bases). Germline V gene lookup returns CDR1 LNHDA and CDR2 SQIVND (reference sequence). The CDR3 is made up of 14 amino acids. Trimming left V 5 bases short and J 6 bases short, with 14 bases between. The CDR3 region has the DNA TGTGCCAGTAGTCCTCGACAGCTCGGAAACATTCAGTACTTC. This encodes CASSPRQLGNIQYF.

This chain joins TRBV7-2 and TRBJ2-1; the D is unclear. Germline V gene sequence: CDR1 SGHTA, CDR2 FQGNSA. Trimming stripped 5 bases from V and 7 bases from J, with 12 bases between. The CDR3 runs 13 residues. CDR3 sequence (DNA): TGTGCCAGCAGCCGTGGGGTTGAGAATGAGCAGTTCTTC. Translated, it gives CASSRGVENEQFF.

This clonotype was counted between two and nine times. V is TRBV5-1 and J is TRBJ1-2; TRBD1 matches 9 bases. Germline V CDR1 and CDR2: SGHRS, YFSETQ. Losses at the gene ends were 1 base for V and 5 bases for J; bases not matched to a gene: 3. This CDR3 is 14 amino acids long. The CDR3 protein is CASSLTGGFYGYTF. The CDR3 bases are TGCGCCAGCAGCTTGACAGGGGGCTTTTATGGCTACACCTTC.

This chain links TRBV10-3 with TRBJ2-7, with no clear D. There are 13 residues in the CDR3. CDR1 and CDR2 from the germline V gene are ENHRY and SYGVKD. Trimming removed 3 bases at V and 3 bases at J, with 9 bases between. In DNA form, the CDR3 reads TGTGCCATCAGTGACTCGAACGACTACGAGCAGTACTTC. Protein sequence: CAISDSNDYEQYF.

The chain carries TRBV6-5 and TRBJ1-3; D not resolved. Germline lookup yields CDR1 MNHEY and CDR2 SVGAGI. This CDR3 is 16 amino acids long. V dropped 0 bases and J dropped 0 bases, with 9 bases sitting between them. The CDR3 sequence is CASSYSERHSGNTIYF. DNA for the CDR3: TGTGCCAGCAGTTACTCAGAGCGGCACTCTGGAAACACCATATATTTT.

This clonotype has more than one count but fewer than ten. The chain employs TRBV6-1 and TRBJ1-1, with TRBD1 identical over 7 bases. CDR3 length: 13 residues. The V gene end was trimmed by 10 bases and the J gene end by 3 bases; junction bases not matched to a gene: 8. CDR1 and CDR2 (germline): MNHNS, SASEGT. The CDR3 region has the DNA TGTGCCAACTTATTAACAGGGGACACTGAAGCTTTCTTT. It yields the protein CANLLTGDTEAFF.

This clonotype was counted only a few times. The rearrangement links TRBV12-5 to TRBJ2-1; D is ambiguous. Germline V gene data show CDR1 as LGHNT and CDR2 as FRNRAP. Between the trimmed V and J ends, which lost 1 base and 0 bases, there was a span of 16 bases. This CDR3 is 18 amino acids long. CDR3: CASGLAALGGASYNEQFF. The DNA for the CDR3 is TGTGCTAGTGGTTTGGCCGCTCTGGGCGGAGCCTCCTACAATGAGCAGTTCTTC.

This clonotype was detected ten times or more. This sequence joins TRBV5-4 and TRBJ1-4, with D tentatively TRBD1 (5 bases). V lost 4 bases to trimming and J lost 5 bases, with 12 bases between them. Germline V lookup: CDR1 SGHNT, CDR2 YYREEE (reference sequence). This CDR3 has 14 residues. CDR3 DNA: TGTGCCAGCAGCAATCAGGGACTGAATGAAAAACTGTTTTTT. It is translated as CASSNQGLNEKLFF.

This clonotype was counted ten times or more. The chain employs TRBV10-3 and TRBJ2-5, with 8 positions matching TRBD1. The CDR3 is 13 amino acids. After removal of 6 bases from V and 4 bases from J, the junction contained 4 bases not matched to a gene. The germline gives CDR1 ENHRY, CDR2 SYGVKD. CDR3 bases: TGTGCCATCAGATCGGACAGGGTAGAGACCCAGTACTTC. Translated, it gives CAIRSDRVETQYF.

This clonotype was seen a handful of times. V and J are TRBV7-2 and TRBJ1-6; perhaps TRBD1 as D (5 bases). CDR3 length equals 18 residues. The V gene lost 2 bases and the J gene lost 0 bases, with 14 bases spanning the gap. Germline assignment: CDR1 SGHTA and CDR2 FQGNSA. The CDR3 sequence is CASSLTGRTSSYNSPLHF. The CDR3 nucleotides read TGTGCCAGCAGCTTAACGGGACGGACGAGCTCCTATAATTCACCCCTCCACTTT. The complete variable domain, with remaining parts taken from reference TRBV7-2 and TRBJ1-6, reads GAGVSQSPSNKVTEKGKDVELRCDPISGHTALYWYRQSLGQGLEFLIYFQGNSAPDKSGLPSDRFSAERTGGSVSTLTIQRTQQEDSAVYLCASSLTGRTSSYNSPLHFGNGTRLTVT.